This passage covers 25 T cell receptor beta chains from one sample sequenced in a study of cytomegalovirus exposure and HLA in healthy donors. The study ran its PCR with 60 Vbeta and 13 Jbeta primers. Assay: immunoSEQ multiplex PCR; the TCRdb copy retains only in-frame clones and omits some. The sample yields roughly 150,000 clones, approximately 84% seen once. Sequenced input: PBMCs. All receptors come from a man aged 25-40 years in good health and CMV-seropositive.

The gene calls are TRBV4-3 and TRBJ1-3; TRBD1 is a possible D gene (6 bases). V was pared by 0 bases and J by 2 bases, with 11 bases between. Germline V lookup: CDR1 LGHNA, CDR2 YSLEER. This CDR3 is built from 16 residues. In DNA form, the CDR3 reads TGCGCCAGCAGCCAAGATAGGGGGATAGCTGGAAACACCATATATTTT. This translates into CASSQDRGIAGNTIYF.

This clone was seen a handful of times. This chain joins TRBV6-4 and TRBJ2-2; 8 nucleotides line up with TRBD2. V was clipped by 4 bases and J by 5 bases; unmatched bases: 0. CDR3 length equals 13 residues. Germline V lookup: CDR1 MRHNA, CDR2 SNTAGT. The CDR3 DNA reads TGTGCCAGCAGTGCTAGCGGGACCGGGGAGCTGTTTTTT. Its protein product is CASSASGTGELFF.

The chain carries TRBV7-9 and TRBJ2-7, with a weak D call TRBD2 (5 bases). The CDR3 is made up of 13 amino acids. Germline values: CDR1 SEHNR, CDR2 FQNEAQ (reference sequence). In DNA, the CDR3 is TGTTCCAGCAGCTTGGAGGCAGCCGTAGAGCAGTACGTC. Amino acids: CSSSLEAAVEQYV.

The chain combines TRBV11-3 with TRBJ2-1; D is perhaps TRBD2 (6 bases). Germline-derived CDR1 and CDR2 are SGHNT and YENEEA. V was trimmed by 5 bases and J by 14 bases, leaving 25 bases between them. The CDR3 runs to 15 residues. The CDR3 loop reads CASSPDPSNIGGEFF. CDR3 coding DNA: TGTGCCAGCAGCCCGGACCCTAGCAACATAGGCGGGGAGTTCTTC.

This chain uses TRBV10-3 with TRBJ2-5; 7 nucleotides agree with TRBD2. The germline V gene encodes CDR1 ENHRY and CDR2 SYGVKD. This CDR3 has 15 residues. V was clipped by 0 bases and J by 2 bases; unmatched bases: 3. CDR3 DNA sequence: TGTGCCATCAGTGAGTCGACTAGCAGTCAAGAGACCCAGTACTTC. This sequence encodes CAISESTSSQETQYF.

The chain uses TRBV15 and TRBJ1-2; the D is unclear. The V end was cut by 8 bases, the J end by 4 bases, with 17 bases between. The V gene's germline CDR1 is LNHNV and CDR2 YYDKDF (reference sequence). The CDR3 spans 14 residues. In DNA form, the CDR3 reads TGTGCCACCTCAACGCGAGGCGGCTCCTATGGCTACACCTTC. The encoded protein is CATSTRGGSYGYTF.

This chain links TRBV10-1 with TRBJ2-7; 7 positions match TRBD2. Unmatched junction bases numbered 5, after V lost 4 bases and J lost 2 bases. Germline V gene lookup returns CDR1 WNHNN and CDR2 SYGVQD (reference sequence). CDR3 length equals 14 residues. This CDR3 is CASSGGLPPYEQYF. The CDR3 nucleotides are TGCGCCAGCAGTGGGGGACTACCACCCTACGAGCAGTACTTC.

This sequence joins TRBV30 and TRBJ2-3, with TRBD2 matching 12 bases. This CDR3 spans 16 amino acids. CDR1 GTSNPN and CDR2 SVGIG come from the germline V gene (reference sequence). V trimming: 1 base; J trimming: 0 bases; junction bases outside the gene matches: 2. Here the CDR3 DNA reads TGTGCCTGGAGTGACGGACTAGCGGGGAGCACAGATACGCAGTATTTT. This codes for CAWSDGLAGSTDTQYF.

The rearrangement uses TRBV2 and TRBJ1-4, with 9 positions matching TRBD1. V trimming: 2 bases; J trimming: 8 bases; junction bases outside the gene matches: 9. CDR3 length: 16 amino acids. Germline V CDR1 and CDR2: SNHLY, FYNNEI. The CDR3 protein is CASSENGRTGAEKLFF. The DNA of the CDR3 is TGTGCCAGCAGTGAAAATGGGAGGACAGGGGCGGAAAAACTGTTTTTT.

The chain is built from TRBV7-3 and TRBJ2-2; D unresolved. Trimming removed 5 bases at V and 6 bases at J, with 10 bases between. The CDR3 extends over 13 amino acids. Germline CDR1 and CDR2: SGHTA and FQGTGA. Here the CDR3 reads CASSLAAAGELFF. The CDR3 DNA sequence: TGTGCCAGCAGCCTCGCCGCGGCCGGGGAGCTGTTTTTT. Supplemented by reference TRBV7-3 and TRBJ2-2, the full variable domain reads GAGVSQTPSNKVTEKGKYVELRCDPISGHTALYWYRQSLGQGPEFLIYFQGTGAADDSGLPNDRFFAVRPEGSVSTLKIQRTERGDSAVYLCASSLAAAGELFFGEGSRLTVL.

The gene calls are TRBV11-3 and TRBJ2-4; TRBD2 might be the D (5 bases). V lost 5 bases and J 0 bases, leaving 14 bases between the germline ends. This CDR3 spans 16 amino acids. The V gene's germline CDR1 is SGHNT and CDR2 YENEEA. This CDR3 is CASSTEGALAKNIQYF. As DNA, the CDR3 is TGTGCCAGCAGCACAGAGGGTGCCCTAGCCAAAAACATTCAGTACTTC.

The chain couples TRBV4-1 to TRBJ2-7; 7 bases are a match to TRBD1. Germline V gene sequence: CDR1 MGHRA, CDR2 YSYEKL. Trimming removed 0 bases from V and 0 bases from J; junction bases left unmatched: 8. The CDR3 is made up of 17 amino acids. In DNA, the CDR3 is TGCGCCAGCAGCCAAGATAGTGAGACAGGGACCTCCTACGAGCAGTACTTC. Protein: CASSQDSETGTSYEQYF.

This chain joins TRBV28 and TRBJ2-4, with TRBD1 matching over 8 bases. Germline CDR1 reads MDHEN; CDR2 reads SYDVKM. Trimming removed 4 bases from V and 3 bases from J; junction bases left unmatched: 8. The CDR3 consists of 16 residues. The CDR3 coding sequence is TGTGCCAGCAGTTCCCAGGGGGCGGAAGGCAAAAACATTCAGTACTTC. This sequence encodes CASSSQGAEGKNIQYF.

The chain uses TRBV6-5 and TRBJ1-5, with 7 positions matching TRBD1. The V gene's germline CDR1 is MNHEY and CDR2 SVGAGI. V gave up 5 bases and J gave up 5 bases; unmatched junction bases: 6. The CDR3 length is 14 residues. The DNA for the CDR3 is TGTGCCAGCAGTAAACAGGGGCGGGATCAGCCCCAGCATTTT. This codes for CASSKQGRDQPQHF.

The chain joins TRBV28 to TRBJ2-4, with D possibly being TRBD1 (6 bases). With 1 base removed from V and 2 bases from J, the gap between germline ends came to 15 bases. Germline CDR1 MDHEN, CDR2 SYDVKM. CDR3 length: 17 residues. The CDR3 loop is CASSLFGAGESKNIQYF. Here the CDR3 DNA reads TGTGCCAGCAGTTTATTCGGGGCAGGGGAGTCCAAAAACATTCAGTACTTC.

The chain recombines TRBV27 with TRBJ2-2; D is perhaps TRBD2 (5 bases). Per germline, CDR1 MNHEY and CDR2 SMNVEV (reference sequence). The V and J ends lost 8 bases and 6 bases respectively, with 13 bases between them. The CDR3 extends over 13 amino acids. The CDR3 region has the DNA TGTGCCAGCGGCCCGACGGACTCCGGGGAGCTGTTTTTT. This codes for CASGPTDSGELFF.

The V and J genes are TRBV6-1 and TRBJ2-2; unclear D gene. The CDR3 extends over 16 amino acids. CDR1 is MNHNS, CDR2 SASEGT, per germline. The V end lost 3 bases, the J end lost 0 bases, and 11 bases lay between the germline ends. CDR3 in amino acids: CASSDGGRTNTGELFF. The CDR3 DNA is TGTGCCAGCAGTGATGGCGGCCGGACGAACACCGGGGAGCTGTTTTTT.

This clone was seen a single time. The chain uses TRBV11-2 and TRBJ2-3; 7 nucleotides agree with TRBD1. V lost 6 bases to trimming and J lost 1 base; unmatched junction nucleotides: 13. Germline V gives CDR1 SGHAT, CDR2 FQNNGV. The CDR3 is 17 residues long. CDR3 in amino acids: CASRLSSDRYRTDTQYF. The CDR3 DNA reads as TGTGCCAGCAGGTTATCCTCGGACAGGTATCGCACAGATACGCAGTATTTT.

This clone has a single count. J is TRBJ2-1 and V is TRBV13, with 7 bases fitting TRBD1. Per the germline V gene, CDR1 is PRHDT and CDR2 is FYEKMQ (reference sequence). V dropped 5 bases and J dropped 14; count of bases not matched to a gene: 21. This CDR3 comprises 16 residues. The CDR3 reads CASSRSLQGLVQWEFF. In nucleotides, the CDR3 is TGTGCCAGCAGCCGCTCACTACAGGGGCTTGTTCAATGGGAGTTCTTC.

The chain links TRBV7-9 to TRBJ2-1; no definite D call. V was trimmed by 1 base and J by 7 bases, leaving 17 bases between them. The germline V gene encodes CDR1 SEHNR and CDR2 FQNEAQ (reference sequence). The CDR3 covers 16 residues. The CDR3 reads CASSLGGALSGNEQFF. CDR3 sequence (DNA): TGTGCCAGCAGCTTAGGTGGAGCGCTGAGTGGGAATGAGCAGTTCTTC.

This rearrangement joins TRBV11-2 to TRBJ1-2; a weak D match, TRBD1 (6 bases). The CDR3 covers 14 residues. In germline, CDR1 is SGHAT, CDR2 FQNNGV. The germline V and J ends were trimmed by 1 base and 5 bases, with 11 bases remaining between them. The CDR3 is CASSLVGAGYGYTF. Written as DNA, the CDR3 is TGTGCCAGCAGCTTAGTGGGGGCTGGGTATGGCTACACCTTC.

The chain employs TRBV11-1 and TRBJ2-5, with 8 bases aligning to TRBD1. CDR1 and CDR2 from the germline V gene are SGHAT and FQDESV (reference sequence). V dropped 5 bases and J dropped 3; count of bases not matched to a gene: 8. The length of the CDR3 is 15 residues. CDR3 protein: CASSPISDREETQYF. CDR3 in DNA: TGTGCCAGCAGCCCCATCTCGGACAGGGAAGAGACCCAGTACTTC.

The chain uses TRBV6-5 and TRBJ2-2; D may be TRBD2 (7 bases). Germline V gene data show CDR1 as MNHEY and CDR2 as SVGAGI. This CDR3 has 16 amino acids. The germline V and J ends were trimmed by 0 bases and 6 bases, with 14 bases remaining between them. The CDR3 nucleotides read TGTGCCAGCAGTTACTCGAGGGCGGGGGCGCCCGGGGAGCTGTTTTTT. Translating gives CASSYSRAGAPGELFF.

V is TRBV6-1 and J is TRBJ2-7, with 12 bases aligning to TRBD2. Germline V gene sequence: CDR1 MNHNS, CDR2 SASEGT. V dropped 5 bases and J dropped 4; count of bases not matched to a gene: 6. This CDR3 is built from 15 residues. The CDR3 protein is CASSTTSGRRYEQYF. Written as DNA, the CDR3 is TGTGCCAGCAGTACGACTAGCGGGAGAAGATACGAGCAGTACTTC.

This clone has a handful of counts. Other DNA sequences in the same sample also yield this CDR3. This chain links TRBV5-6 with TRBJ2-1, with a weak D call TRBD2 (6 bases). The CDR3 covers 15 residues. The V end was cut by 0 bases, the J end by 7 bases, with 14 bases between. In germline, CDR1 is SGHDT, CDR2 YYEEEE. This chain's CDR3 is CASSLAGGRGNEQFF. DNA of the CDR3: TGTGCCAGCAGCTTGGCCGGGGGAAGGGGAAATGAGCAGTTCTTC. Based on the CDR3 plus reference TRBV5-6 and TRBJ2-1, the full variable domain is DAGVTQSPTHLIKTRGQQVTLRCSPKSGHDTVSWYQQALGQGPQFIFQYYEEEERQRGNFPDRFSGHQFPNYSSELNVNALLLGDSALYLCASSLAGGRGNEQFFGPGTRLTVL.